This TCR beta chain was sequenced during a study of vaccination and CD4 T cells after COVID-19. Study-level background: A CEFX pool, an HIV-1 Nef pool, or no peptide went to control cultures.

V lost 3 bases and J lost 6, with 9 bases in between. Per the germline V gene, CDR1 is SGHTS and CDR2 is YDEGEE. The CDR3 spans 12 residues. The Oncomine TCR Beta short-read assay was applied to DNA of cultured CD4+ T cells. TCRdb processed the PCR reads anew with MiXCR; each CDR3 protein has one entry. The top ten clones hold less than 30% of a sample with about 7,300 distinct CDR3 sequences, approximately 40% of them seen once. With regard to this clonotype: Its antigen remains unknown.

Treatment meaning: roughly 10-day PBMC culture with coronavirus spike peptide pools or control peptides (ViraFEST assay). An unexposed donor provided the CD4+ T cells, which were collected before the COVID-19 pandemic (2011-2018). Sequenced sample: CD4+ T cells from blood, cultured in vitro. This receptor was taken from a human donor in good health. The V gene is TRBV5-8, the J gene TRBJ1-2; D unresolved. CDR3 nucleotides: TGTGCCAGCAGCTGGGTGGGAAATGGCTACACCTTC. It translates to CASSWVGNGYTF.